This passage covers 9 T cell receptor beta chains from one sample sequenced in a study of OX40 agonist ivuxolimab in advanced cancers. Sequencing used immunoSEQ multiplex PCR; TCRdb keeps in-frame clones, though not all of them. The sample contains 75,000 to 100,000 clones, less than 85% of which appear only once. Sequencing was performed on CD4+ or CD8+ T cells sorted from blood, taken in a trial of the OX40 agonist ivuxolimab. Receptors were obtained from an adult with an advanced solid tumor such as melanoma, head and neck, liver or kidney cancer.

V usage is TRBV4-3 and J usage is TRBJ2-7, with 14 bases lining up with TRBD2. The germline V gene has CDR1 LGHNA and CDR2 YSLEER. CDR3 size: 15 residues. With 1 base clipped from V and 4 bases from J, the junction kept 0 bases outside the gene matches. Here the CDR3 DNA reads TGCGCCAGCAGCCAAGGGACTAGCGGGAGGTACGAGCAGTACTTC. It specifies CASSQGTSGRYEQYF.

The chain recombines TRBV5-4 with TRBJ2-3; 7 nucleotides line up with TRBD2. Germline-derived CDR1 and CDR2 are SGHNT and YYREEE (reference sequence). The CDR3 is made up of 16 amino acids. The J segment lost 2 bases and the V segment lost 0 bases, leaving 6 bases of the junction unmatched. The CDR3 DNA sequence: TGTGCCAGCAGCTTGGTCCTAGCGGCCCCCACAGATACGCAGTATTTT. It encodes CASSLVLAAPTDTQYF.

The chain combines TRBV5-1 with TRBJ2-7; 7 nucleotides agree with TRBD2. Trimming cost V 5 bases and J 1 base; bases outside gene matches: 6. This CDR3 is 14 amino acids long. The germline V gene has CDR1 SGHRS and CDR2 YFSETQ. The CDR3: CASSTSGKSYEQYF. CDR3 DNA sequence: TGCGCCAGCAGTACGAGCGGGAAGTCCTACGAGCAGTACTTC.

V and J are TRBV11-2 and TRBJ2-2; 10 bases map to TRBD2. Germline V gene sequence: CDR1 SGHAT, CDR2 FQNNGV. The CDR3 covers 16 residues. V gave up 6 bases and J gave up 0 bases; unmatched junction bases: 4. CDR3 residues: CASSLAGAPNTGELFF. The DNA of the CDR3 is TGTGCCAGCAGTCTAGCGGGGGCTCCGAACACCGGGGAGCTGTTTTTT. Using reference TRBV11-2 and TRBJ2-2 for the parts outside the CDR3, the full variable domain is EAGVAQSPRYKIIEKRQSVAFWCNPISGHATLYWYQQILGQGPKLLIQFQNNGVVDDSQLPKDRFSAERLKGVDSTLKIQPAKLEDSAVYLCASSLAGAPNTGELFFGEGSRLTVL.

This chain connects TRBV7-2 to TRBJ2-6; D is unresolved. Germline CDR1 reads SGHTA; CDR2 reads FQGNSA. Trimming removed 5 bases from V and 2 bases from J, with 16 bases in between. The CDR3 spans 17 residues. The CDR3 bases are TGTGCCAGCAGCCCGACCCGAACACGTGCTGGGGCCAACGTCCTGACTTTC. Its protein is CASSPTRTRAGANVLTF.

The DNA for the CDR3 is TGTGCCAGCAGCCCTCTCGGGACTAGGGACTGGGGGCAGTACTTC. Translation gives CASSPLGTRDWGQYF. The rearrangement links TRBV7-9 to TRBJ2-5, with TRBD2 matching over 8 bases. J lost 11 bases, V lost 5 bases, and 16 bases had no gene match. The length of the CDR3 is 15 residues. Germline CDR1 SEHNR, CDR2 FQNEAQ (reference sequence).

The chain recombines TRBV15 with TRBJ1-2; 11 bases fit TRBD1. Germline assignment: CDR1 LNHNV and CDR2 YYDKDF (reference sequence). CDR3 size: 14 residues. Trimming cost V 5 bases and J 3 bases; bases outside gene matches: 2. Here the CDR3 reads CATSPGQGDYGYTF. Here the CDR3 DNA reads TGTGCCACCAGCCCGGGACAGGGGGACTATGGCTACACCTTC.

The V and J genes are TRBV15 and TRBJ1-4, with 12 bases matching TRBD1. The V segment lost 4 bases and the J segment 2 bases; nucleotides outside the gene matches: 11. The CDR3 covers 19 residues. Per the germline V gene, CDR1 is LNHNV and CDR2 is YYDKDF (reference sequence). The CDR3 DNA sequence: TGTGCCACCAGCAAGACGGGACAGGGGGCGTTCAGGACTAATGAAAAACTGTTTTTT. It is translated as CATSKTGQGAFRTNEKLFF.

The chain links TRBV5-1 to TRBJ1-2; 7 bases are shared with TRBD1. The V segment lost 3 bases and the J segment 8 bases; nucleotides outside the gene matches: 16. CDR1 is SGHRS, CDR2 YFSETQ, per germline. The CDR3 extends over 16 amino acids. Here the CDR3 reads CASSSHESLRGTGYTF. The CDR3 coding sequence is TGCGCCAGCAGCTCGCACGAGTCACTCAGGGGGACGGGCTACACCTTC.